The 19 T cell receptor beta chains below all came from one sample that was sequenced in a study of control samples from healthy donors and cancer patients. TCRdb's table, derived via immunoSEQ multiplex PCR, lists solely in-frame clones and lacks some. The sample records approximately 100,000 clones, approximately 88% being singletons. Sequencing was carried out using PBMCs. The receptors derive from a man aged 65 to 85 with lung cancer.

This clone is a singleton in its sample. The chain recombines TRBV7-9 with TRBJ2-1; 7 positions match TRBD1. Germline V gene lookup returns CDR1 SEHNR and CDR2 FQNEAQ (reference sequence). The CDR3 totals 16 residues. Unmatched junction bases numbered 9, after V lost 4 bases and J lost 3 bases. The DNA for the CDR3 is TGTGCCAGCAGCTCAACCGACAGGGTGGTCTACAATGAGCAGTTCTTC. Its protein is CASSSTDRVVYNEQFF.

The chain recombines TRBV12-5 with TRBJ2-3, with D maybe TRBD2 (5 bases). The CDR3 totals 14 residues. V was trimmed by 3 bases and J by 6 bases, leaving 13 bases between them. The germline CDR1 and CDR2 sequences are LGHNT and FRNRAP. This CDR3 reads CASGFTLAADTQYF. The CDR3, as DNA: TGTGCTAGTGGTTTCACCCTAGCAGCCGATACGCAGTATTTT.

This chain links TRBV5-5 with TRBJ1-2; D not certain. The CDR3 runs to 15 residues. Looked up from germline, CDR1 is SGHKS and CDR2 is YYEKEE (reference sequence). V lost 0 bases, J lost 3 bases, and 12 bases lay in between. CDR3 region: CASSLAASKDYGYTF. The CDR3 DNA sequence: TGTGCCAGCAGCTTGGCTGCGTCTAAAGACTATGGCTACACCTTC. Based on the CDR3 plus reference TRBV5-5 and TRBJ1-2, the full variable domain is DAGVTQSPTHLIKTRGQQVTLRCSPISGHKSVSWYQQVLGQGPQFIFQYYEKEERGRGNFPDRFSARQFPNYSSELNVNALLLGDSALYLCASSLAASKDYGYTFGSGTRLTVV.

The J gene is TRBJ1-4, the V gene TRBV6-6, with D maybe TRBD1 (5 bases). Trimming removed 1 base from V and 5 bases from J, with 11 bases in between. CDR3 length: 15 amino acids. The germline gives CDR1 MNHNY, CDR2 SVGAGI (reference sequence). The CDR3: CASSYLGTGNEKLFF. CDR3 coding DNA: TGTGCCAGCAGTTACTTAGGGACGGGGAATGAAAAACTGTTTTTT.

The gene calls are TRBV28 and TRBJ1-1; possible D gene TRBD1, 6 bases. Germline V gene lookup returns CDR1 MDHEN and CDR2 SYDVKM. This CDR3 region has 16 residues. V lost 6 bases, J lost 4 bases, and 21 bases lay in between. The CDR3 spells CASSELTGLLFTEAFF. The CDR3 coding sequence is TGTGCCAGCAGCGAACTGACAGGCCTTTTGTTCACTGAAGCTTTCTTT.

The chain couples TRBV18 to TRBJ1-6; 7 bases are shared with TRBD1. The CDR3 loop spans 14 amino acids. Trimming took 6 bases from V and 9 from J; bases not matched to a gene: 8. Germline CDR1 KGHSH, CDR2 LQKENI. Written as DNA, the CDR3 is TGTGCCAGCTCTCTACAGGGGTGGAGTTCACCCCTCCACTTT. This codes for CASSLQGWSSPLHF.

The rearrangement links TRBV7-3 to TRBJ2-3; D is possibly TRBD2 (6 bases). Trimming took off 4 bases at V and 4 bases at J, with 15 bases between the two ends. CDR1 and CDR2 from the germline V gene are SGHTA and FQGTGA. The CDR3 is 15 residues long. Written as DNA, the CDR3 is TGTGCCAGCAGCTCGGGGCGGGGTAGGGCAGATACGCAGTATTTT. Protein sequence: CASSSGRGRADTQYF.

The chain joins TRBV30 to TRBJ1-2; 9 bases are a match to TRBD1. V trimming: 4 bases; J trimming: 4 bases; junction bases outside the gene matches: 19. Germline-derived CDR1 and CDR2 are GTSNPN and SVGIG (reference sequence). The CDR3 loop spans 18 amino acids. DNA for the CDR3: TGTGCCTGGAAGAAGGGTCCGCTCCGGGACAGGGAGACCTATGGCTACACCTTC. Protein: CAWKKGPLRDRETYGYTF.

The CDR3, as DNA: TGTGCCAGCAGTTTGGGGACTCAACGAAAGAACACTGAAGCTTTCTTT. Protein product: CASSLGTQRKNTEAFF. The V gene is TRBV28, the J gene TRBJ1-1, with D perhaps TRBD1 (5 bases). The CDR3 runs 16 residues. The V gene lost 3 bases and the J gene lost 1 base, with 15 bases spanning the gap. Germline V gives CDR1 MDHEN, CDR2 SYDVKM.

The chain links TRBV2 to TRBJ1-1; D is undetermined. Germline V gene sequence: CDR1 SNHLY, CDR2 FYNNEI. The CDR3 is made up of 13 amino acids. V dropped 5 bases and J dropped 2 bases, with 9 bases sitting between them. This chain's CDR3 is CASSLQINTEAFF. The CDR3 DNA sequence: TGTGCCAGCAGTCTTCAGATAAACACTGAAGCTTTCTTT. The complete variable domain, with remaining parts taken from reference TRBV2 and TRBJ1-1, reads EPEVTQTPSHQVTQMGQEVILRCVPISNHLYFYWYRQILGQKVEFLVSFYNNEISEKSEIFDDQFSVERPDGSNFTLKIRSTKLEDSAMYFCASSLQINTEAFFGQGTRLTVV.

This chain connects TRBV6-5 to TRBJ2-3, with a tentative D call TRBD2 (6 bases). The CDR3 runs 15 residues. Trimming took off 8 bases at V and 1 base at J, with 16 bases between the two ends. Germline CDR1 and CDR2: MNHEY and SVGAGI. The CDR3 DNA reads TGTGCCAGCCGGACACTAGCTGAACGCACAGATACGCAGTATTTT. It encodes CASRTLAERTDTQYF.

The V call is TRBV9, the J call TRBJ2-1; TRBD2 agrees at 7 bases. The trim removed 0 bases at V and 0 bases at J, leaving 3 bases unmatched. CDR3 size: 16 residues. Germline V CDR1 and CDR2: SGDLS, YYNGEE. The CDR3 DNA reads TGTGCCAGCAGCGTAGTCGGCGGGAGCTCCTACAATGAGCAGTTCTTC. It is translated as CASSVVGGSSYNEQFF.

DNA of the CDR3: TGCGCCAGCAGCTTCTCAGGGGACCCCTACGAGCAGTACTTC. Translating gives CASSFSGDPYEQYF. V is TRBV5-1 and J is TRBJ2-7; tentative D call: TRBD1 (6 bases). The CDR3 spans 14 residues. Trimming removed 2 bases from V and 2 bases from J, with 11 bases in between. The germline V gene encodes CDR1 SGHRS and CDR2 YFSETQ. Full variable domain (rest looked up from reference TRBV5-1 and TRBJ2-7): KAGVTQTPRYLIKTRGQQVTLSCSPISGHRSVSWYQQTPGQGLQFLFEYFSETQRNKGNFPGRFSGRQFSNSRSEMNVSTLELGDSALYLCASSFSGDPYEQYFGPGTRLTVT.

This clone appeared a single time. The rearrangement joins TRBV27 to TRBJ1-3; maybe TRBD1 (5 bases). The CDR3 is 13 amino acids. Trimming took 8 bases from V and 10 from J, leaving 18 bases between them. Germline CDR1 reads MNHEY; CDR2 reads SMNVEV (reference sequence). The CDR3 is CASQRSRGETIYF. The CDR3 bases are TGTGCCAGCCAAAGGAGTAGGGGTGAGACCATATATTTT.

The chain employs TRBV21-1 and TRBJ2-7. TRBV21-1 is a known pseudogene. The CDR3 has 16 residues. The CDR3 nucleotides are TGTGCCAGCAGCAAAGTAAGTCCAGGGAGAGACTACGAGCAGTACTTC. This encodes CASSKVSPGRDYEQYF.

V gene TRBV20-1 combines with J gene TRBJ1-5; 10 bases fit TRBD1. V lost 3 bases, J lost 7 bases, and 12 bases stayed unmatched. Germline assignment: CDR1 DFQATT and CDR2 SNEGSKA (reference sequence). The CDR3 extends over 16 amino acids. The DNA for the CDR3 is TGCAGTGCTAGTCCGACAGGGGGCGGGTCATCCCAGCCCCAGCATTTT. It is translated as CSASPTGGGSSQPQHF.

This rearrangement joins TRBV30 to TRBJ2-7, with TRBD2 matching over 14 bases. V lost 3 bases to trimming and J lost 4 bases; unmatched junction nucleotides: 5. Germline loops: CDR1 GTSNPN, CDR2 SVGIG (reference sequence). CDR3 length: 15 residues. The CDR3 spells CAWSLGTSGGYEQYF. The CDR3 bases are TGTGCCTGGAGCCTCGGGACTAGCGGGGGTTACGAGCAGTACTTC.

V usage is TRBV5-1 and J usage is TRBJ2-7, with 8 nucleotides matching TRBD2. V was pared by 4 bases and J by 7 bases, with 7 bases of the junction left unmatched. The CDR3 has 13 residues. Germline loops: CDR1 SGHRS, CDR2 YFSETQ. The CDR3 here is CASSGGTSREQYF. The CDR3 DNA is TGCGCCAGCAGCGGGGGGACTAGTCGGGAGCAGTACTTC.

The genes are TRBV6-2 or TRBV6-3 and TRBJ2-7, with TRBD2 matching over 7 bases. CDR3 length: 14 amino acids. V was clipped by 6 bases and J by 0 bases; unmatched bases: 5. CDR1 MNHEY and CDR2 SVGEGT come from the germline V gene. The CDR3 sequence is CASSWGGSSYEQYF. The CDR3, as DNA: TGTGCCAGCAGCTGGGGGGGTAGCTCCTACGAGCAGTACTTC.